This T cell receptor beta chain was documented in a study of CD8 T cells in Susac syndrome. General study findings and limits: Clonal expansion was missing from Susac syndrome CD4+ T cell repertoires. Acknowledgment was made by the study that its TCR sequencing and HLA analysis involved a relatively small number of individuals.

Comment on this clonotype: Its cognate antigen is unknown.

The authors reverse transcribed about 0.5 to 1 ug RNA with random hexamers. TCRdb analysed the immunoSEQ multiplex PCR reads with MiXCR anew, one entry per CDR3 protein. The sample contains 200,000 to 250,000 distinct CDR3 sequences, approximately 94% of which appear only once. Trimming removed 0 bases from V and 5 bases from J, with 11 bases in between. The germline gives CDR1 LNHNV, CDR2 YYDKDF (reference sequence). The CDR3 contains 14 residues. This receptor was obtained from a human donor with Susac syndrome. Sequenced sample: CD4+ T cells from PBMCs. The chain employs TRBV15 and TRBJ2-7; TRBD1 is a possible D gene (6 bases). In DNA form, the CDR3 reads TGTGCCACCAGCAGAGAGCCAGGGGTCCACGAGCAGTACTTC. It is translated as CATSREPGVHEQYF.